This T cell receptor beta chain is from a study of blood T cell repertoires in COVID-19. In the study overall: T cells, B-cell-depleted T cells, or PBMCs provided the cDNA or gDNA that served as material.

Per the study methods: Nucleated cell counts were estimated from reference gene primer amplification. Repertoires were generated with immunoSEQ multiplex PCR, while TCRdb's copy carries only in-frame clones and drops some. V and J calls and clone size are those listed in that table; D and trimming were worked out from the DNA. Among roughly 69,000 clones listed, about 90% were seen once. Per germline, CDR1 LGHDT and CDR2 YNNKEL (reference sequence). There are 14 residues in the CDR3. The V segment lost 4 bases and the J segment 6 bases; nucleotides outside the gene matches: 8. The chain employs TRBV3-1 (or the pseudogene TRBV3-2) and TRBJ1-2, with 7 positions matching TRBD1. This clonotype originated in a human donor in a cohort sampled during active COVID-19. Sequenced sample: peripheral blood. The DNA of the CDR3 is TGTGCCAGCAGCCGCTTAGGGGGCGGAGATGGCTACACCTTC. Its protein is CASSRLGGGDGYTF.